This T cell receptor (beta chain) originates from a study of shared clonotypes between healthy human individuals. Naive CD4+ cells were CD45RA-selected; the remaining cells were memory. The CDR3 consists of 15 residues. Looked up from germline, CDR1 is LGHNA and CDR2 is YSLEER. Trimming stripped 6 bases from V and 7 bases from J, with 18 bases between. Replicate sorted-subset PCRs were loaded with around 210 ng DNA, about 30,000 T cell genomes. Only in-frame clones appear in the TCRdb table, and some are missing; sequencing was by immunoSEQ multiplex PCR. The sample holds approximately 2.5 million clones, approximately 94% seen once.

Sequencing was done on a sample of naive CD4+ T cells from PBMCs. Subset of the sample: CD45RA+ positively selected. This chain links TRBV4-3 with TRBJ1-4, with D uncertain. The TCR originated in a man aged 18 to 30 in good health. Some clones in this sample may be carry-over from other donors' samples. The chain's CDR3 is CASSLGRPWLEKLFF. In DNA form, the CDR3 reads TGCGCCAGCAGTCTCGGACGACCTTGGCTTGAAAAACTGTTTTTT.